Ten or more counts support the clone carrying this TCR beta chain. What it binds is unknown. Preparation of the unsorted libraries drew on 2 million PBMCs stored at -80 C. V lost 0 bases and J lost 0, with 13 bases in between. The CDR3 sequence is 16 residues long. CDR1 is SGDLS and CDR2 is YYNGEE in the germline V gene. This sample is part of a study of neurological immune-mediated disorders. Study-level findings and limits: HTLV-1-associated myelopathy showed the most TCR clonal expansion; multiple sclerosis the least, below healthy controls.

By 5'RACE with 10-nucleotide random UMIs, the cDNA was made. TCRdb recomputed calls from the 5' RACE reads with MiXCR, one row per CDR3 protein. The sample has tens of thousands of distinct CDR3 sequences, roughly 25% seen once. The V and J genes are TRBV9 and TRBJ2-7; D gene uncertain. Sequenced input: PBMCs. This receptor was taken from a woman between 65 and 79 years old in good health. The CDR3 DNA follows: TGTGCCAGCAGCGTAGGAGGTAGTGGAAGCTCCTACGAGCAGTACTTC. Its protein is CASSVGGSGSSYEQYF.